This is a list of T cell receptor beta chains from one sample in a study of T-cell reconstitution after alpha-beta-depleted transplantation in children. From the PCR reads, TCRdb called clonotypes with MiXCR, one entry per CDR3 protein. Of about 250,000 distinct CDR3 sequences listed, about 24% were seen once; the top ten hold 4.5% to 5.5%. The sequences come from PBMCs, mostly from graft donor cells, collected 360 days after TCRalphabeta/CD19-depleted stem cell transplant. These receptor sequences come from a female patient aged 2 to 10 who had a stem cell transplant for congenital amegakaryocytic thrombocytopenia, so the T cells may come from the graft donor. The CDR3 runs from the conserved cysteine through the conserved F or W. A D gene is named only where the DNA matches it firmly. Some rows mark clone size as missing; the rest say once, few, many or name a class of expanded clone.

j_call clone_size cdr3_length v_call d_call cdr3_nt cdr3_aa
TRBJ1-3 - 16 TRBV4-1 TRBD1 TGCGCCAGCAGCCAAGTCAGGGGGGTCTCTGGAAACACCATATATTTT CASSQVRGVSGNTIYF
TRBJ2-7 few 16 TRBV18 - TGTGCCACCCACAAGGGACCGGGGACGCGGGGATACGAGCAGTACTTC CATHKGPGTRGYEQYF
TRBJ2-4 - 16 TRBV7-9 - TGTGCCAGCAGCTCCCGGCGGATATTAGCCAAAAACATTCAGTACTTC CASSSRRILAKNIQYF
TRBJ2-5 few 13 TRBV20-1 - TGCAGTGCGCGGGACAGCGCACAAGAGACCCAGTACTTC CSARDSAQETQYF
TRBJ2-3 few 15 TRBV7-2 TRBD2 TGTGCCAGCAGCTTTAGGCGGGAGGGGGGAGATACGCAGTATTTT CASSFRREGGDTQYF
TRBJ2-1 - 14 TRBV6-2/TRBV6-3 TRBD1 TGTGCCACCCCTGTAGGGACAGGGAACAATGAGCAGTTCTTC CATPVGTGNNEQFF
TRBJ1-5 - 15 TRBV4-1 - TGCGCCAGCAGCCAACAGCCGTATAGCAATCAGCCCCAGCATTTT CASSQQPYSNQPQHF
TRBJ1-2 few 13 TRBV12-3/TRBV12-4 TRBD1 TGTGCCAGCAGTTGGGGACAGGCTGTTGGCTACACCTTC CASSWGQAVGYTF
TRBJ2-7 few 12 TRBV6-5 - TGTGCCAGCAGTTCCGCCTACTACGAGCAGTACTTC CASSSAYYEQYF
TRBJ1-6 few 14 TRBV2 TRBD1 TGTGCCAGCAGTTCCGACAGGGAGTGGTCACCCCTCCACTTT CASSSDREWSPLHF
TRBJ2-1 few 16 TRBV4-3 - TGCGCCAGCAGCCAGTACCGGGATCTCTCCTACAATGAGCAGTTCTTC CASSQYRDLSYNEQFF
TRBJ2-5 - 15 TRBV7-6 - TGTGCCACCAGCTCCCCTTATACGTTAATGAAGACCCAGTACTTC CATSSPYTLMKTQYF
TRBJ2-7 - 15 TRBV12-3/TRBV12-4 - TGTGCCAGCAGTTCGCACACGGGACCCACCTACGAGCAGTACTTC CASSSHTGPTYEQYF
TRBJ1-3 - 15 TRBV10-3 - TGTGCCATCAGTGATGATATCGGCTCTGGAAACACCATATATTTT CAISDDIGSGNTIYF
TRBJ2-7 - 14 TRBV24-1 - TGTGCCACCAGTGAGAGTGGGGTTTCCTACGAGCAGTACTTC CATSESGVSYEQYF
TRBJ2-1 few 17 TRBV12-3/TRBV12-4 TRBD1 TGTGCCAGCAGTTTGATAGCGGGACAGGGGTCCTACAATGAGCAGTTCTTC CASSLIAGQGSYNEQFF
TRBJ2-7 many 14 TRBV12-3/TRBV12-4 - TGTGCCAGCAGTAAGTCCGGGTCCAACTACGAGCAGTACTTC CASSKSGSNYEQYF
TRBJ1-6 - 14 TRBV6-1 - TGTGCCAGCAGCATTGGACACGTGGGAGCACCCCTCCACTTT CASSIGHVGAPLHF
TRBJ2-7 many 16 TRBV12-3/TRBV12-4 - TGTGCCAGCAGTTTCGACGGGCAGGGTGTAGCCTACGAGCAGTACTTC CASSFDGQGVAYEQYF
TRBJ2-1 - 15 TRBV28 - TGTGCCAGCAAAGGACGGAAAGGATCCTACAATGAGCAGTTCTTC CASKGRKGSYNEQFF
TRBJ2-1 - 14 TRBV4-3 - TGCGCCAGCAGCCTGGGACCCAAGAGTCATGAGCAGTTCTTC CASSLGPKSHEQFF
TRBJ2-1 - 15 TRBV20-1 - TGCAGTGCTGGGTTTAGCTATAGCTCCTACAATGAGCAGTTCTTC CSAGFSYSSYNEQFF
TRBJ2-5 - 13 TRBV20-1 - TGCAGTGCTAGAGAGGATGGGCGGGAGACCCAGTACTTC CSAREDGRETQYF
TRBJ1-2 few 11 TRBV20-1 - TGCAGTGCCAAGATGTACTATGGCTACACCTTC CSAKMYYGYTF
TRBJ1-6 - 15 TRBV5-1 - TGCGCCAGCAGCTTGGTGGGTATGGATTATTCACCCCTCCACTTT CASSLVGMDYSPLHF
TRBJ1-1 - 16 TRBV6-1 TRBD1 TGTGCCAGCGGGACAGCCGACTTTAGTGTTGACACTGAAGCTTTCTTT CASGTADFSVDTEAFF
TRBJ1-6 - 13 TRBV6-1 - TGTGCCAGCAGCCCGGGCACCCTTCGCCCCCTCCACTTT CASSPGTLRPLHF
TRBJ2-7 - 11 TRBV6-6 - TGTGCCAGCAGTTATACGGGGACACCATACTTC CASSYTGTPYF
TRBJ1-1 - 13 TRBV7-2 - TGTGCCAGCAGCTTATATAGGTTTCCGGGTGCTTTCTTT CASSLYRFPGAFF
TRBJ1-1 - 13 TRBV11-2 - TGTGCCAGCAGCTACACAGTGAACACTGAAGCTTTCTTT CASSYTVNTEAFF
TRBJ2-7 - 15 TRBV7-8 - TGTGCCAGCAGCTCGATAGCTGGTCTCGCCTACGAGCAGTACTTC CASSSIAGLAYEQYF
TRBJ1-6 few 18 TRBV10-3 - TGTGCCATCAGTGATCGGCAGGGGCTAAGCTCCTATAATTCACCCCTCCACTTT CAISDRQGLSSYNSPLHF
TRBJ2-7 few 14 TRBV6-2/TRBV6-3 TRBD2 TGTGCCAGCGGCTACGGGACTAGCGGATACGAGCAGTACTTC CASGYGTSGYEQYF
TRBJ2-5 - 18 TRBV11-1 TRBD1 TGTGCCAGCAGCTTAGGTTGGTCCGGGACAGGAATCCAAGAGACCCAGTACTTC CASSLGWSGTGIQETQYF
TRBJ2-4 - 17 TRBV19 - TGTGCCAGTAGTATAGATGGACAGCTCCTAGCCAAAAACATTCAGTACTTC CASSIDGQLLAKNIQYF
TRBJ1-4 - 14 TRBV5-1 TRBD1 TGCGCCAGCAGCTTGGGGGACAGGGGGGAAAAACTGTTTTTT CASSLGDRGEKLFF
TRBJ2-5 few 14 TRBV4-1 - TGCGCCAGCAGCCAAGCAAGTAGACAAGAGACCCAGTACTTC CASSQASRQETQYF